A selection of T cell receptor beta chains follows, all from one sample in a study of cytomegalovirus exposure and HLA in healthy donors. Here immunoSEQ multiplex PCR was the method, and the copy in TCRdb shows in-frame clones only, minus some. The sample shows 150,000 to 200,000 clones, 9.5% of them seen only once. Sequenced material: PBMCs. Receptor source: a young woman in good health and CMV-seropositive. Each CDR3 is given with its conserved first and last residue. The order of the fields is V gene, J gene, clone size, D gene, CDR3 DNA, CDR3 protein. The D gene is left open where the match is weak. The size field is filled for only some rows; it gives once, few, many or a size class.

TRBV5-1	TRBJ2-2	few	TRBD1	TGCGCCAGCAGCGGAACAGGGGGAGGCACCGGGGAGCTGTTTTTT	CASSGTGGGTGELFF
TRBV7-6	TRBJ2-6	once	.	TGTGCCAGCAGCACCAGCATTGGGAGATCTGGGGCCAACGTCCTGACTTTC	CASSTSIGRSGANVLTF
TRBV2	TRBJ2-2	.	TRBD1	TGTGCCAGCATAGACAGGGGGACGAACACCGGGGAGCTGTTTTTT	CASIDRGTNTGELFF
TRBV5-6	TRBJ2-7	many	TRBD1	TGTGCCAGCAGCCTGGGACAGGGCTCCTACGAGCAGTACTTC	CASSLGQGSYEQYF
TRBV5-1	TRBJ2-3	few	.	TGCGCCAGCAGCTCCCAAGGCGGGCAGGATACGCAGTATTTT	CASSSQGGQDTQYF
TRBV6-1	TRBJ2-2	.	.	TGTGCCAGCAGAAGTGAGCCGTCCACCGGGGAGCTGTTTTTT	CASRSEPSTGELFF
TRBV30	TRBJ1-1	few	TRBD1	TGTGCCTCCAGGAGACAGGGGAACACTGAAGCTTTCTTT	CASRRQGNTEAFF
TRBV5-1	TRBJ2-7	.	.	TGCGCCAGCAGCGACCGAACCGGGATTCCCTACGAGCAGTACTTC	CASSDRTGIPYEQYF
TRBV29-1	TRBJ2-1	.	TRBD2	TGCAGCGTTGTCTCAGGGCTAGCGGGAGGCACCAATGAGCAGTTCTTC	CSVVSGLAGGTNEQFF
TRBV21-1	TRBJ2-3	once	.	TGTGCCAGCAGCAAATCGCCGACTAGCGGCACAGATACGCAGTATTTT	CASSKSPTSGTDTQYF
TRBV30	TRBJ2-5	few	TRBD2	TGTGCCTGGAGTGTAAGCGGGAGTTCCAAGACCCAGTACTTC	CAWSVSGSSKTQYF
TRBV19	TRBJ1-5	many	TRBD1	TGTGCCAGTAGTTATTCCGGGACAGGGAAAGGCCAGCCCCAGCATTTT	CASSYSGTGKGQPQHF
TRBV19	TRBJ2-7	.	.	TGTGCCAGTAGTATCTCCCGGGACAAAACCTACGAGCAGTACTTC	CASSISRDKTYEQYF
TRBV6-1	TRBJ2-1	.	TRBD2	TGTGCCAGTCGGACTAGCGGGTACAATGAGCAGTTCTTC	CASRTSGYNEQFF
TRBV7-9	TRBJ1-1	few	TRBD1	TGTGCCAGCAGCTCCCGTTGGGGGACAGGGATGAACACTGAAGCTTTCTTT	CASSSRWGTGMNTEAFF
TRBV2	TRBJ2-7	.	TRBD1	TGTGCCAGCAGTGAAGGGACAGGCGTCCACTACGAGCAGTACTTC	CASSEGTGVHYEQYF
TRBV30	TRBJ2-2	.	.	TGTGCCTGGATAGGGGGGAGGGCCGGGACCGGGGAGCTGTTTTTT	CAWIGGRAGTGELFF
TRBV5-4	TRBJ2-1	.	TRBD2	TGTGCCAGCAGCTTGGGACTAGCGGGAACTGTTGATGAGCAGTTCTTC	CASSLGLAGTVDEQFF
TRBV10-3	TRBJ2-3	.	.	TGTGCCACAAGTCCTAGTTCAGATACGCAGTATTTT	CATSPSSDTQYF
TRBV7-9	TRBJ2-2	.	.	TGTGCCAGCTTAGTATCCGGGGAGCTGTTTTTT	CASLVSGELFF
TRBV12-5	TRBJ1-2	.	.	TGTGCTAGTGGTCTCGGTCTTTATGGCTACACCTTC	CASGLGLYGYTF
TRBV19	TRBJ1-1	.	TRBD1	TGTGCCAGTACCTACACAGGGGGTTGGGGCACTGAAGCTTTCTTT	CASTYTGGWGTEAFF
TRBV19	TRBJ1-1	.	.	TGTGCCAGTCTTTCCTGGGAGGGGCTATACACTGAAGCTTTCTTT	CASLSWEGLYTEAFF